The rows below give T cell receptor beta chains drawn from one sample of a study of cytomegalovirus exposure and HLA in healthy donors. Measured with immunoSEQ multiplex PCR; TCRdb has only the in-frame clones, and not every one. The data hold around 130,000 clones, with 75% to 90% observed a single time. The sequenced sample consisted of PBMCs. These receptors all come from a woman in her forties in good health and CMV-seronegative. CDR3s include the opening cysteine and the closing phenylalanine or tryptophan. Each record gives: clone size, D gene, V gene, J gene, CDR3 protein, CDR3 DNA. The D gene is left open where the match is weak. Rows give clone size only sometimes, using once, few, many, or a class for an expanded clone.

-	TRBD1	TRBV4-1	TRBJ2-7	CASSQMTGGYEQYF	TGCGCCAGCAGCCAAATGACAGGGGGCTACGAGCAGTACTTC
-	-	TRBV7-2	TRBJ2-7	CASSLGRDYEQYF	TGTGCCAGCAGCTTAGGGCGGGACTACGAGCAGTACTTC
few	TRBD2	TRBV19	TRBJ2-3	CASSIEGGFSGDTQYF	TGTGCCAGTAGTATAGAGGGAGGGTTCAGCGGGGATACGCAGTATTTT
-	TRBD2	TRBV6-5	TRBJ2-6	CASSYSRGGGANVLTF	TGTGCCAGCAGTTACTCGAGGGGAGGGGGGGCCAACGTCCTGACTTTC
-	-	TRBV5-6	TRBJ2-2	CASSLVVEGNTGELFF	TGTGCCAGCAGCTTGGTCGTGGAGGGGAACACCGGGGAGCTGTTTTTT
-	TRBD2	TRBV5-4	TRBJ2-3	CASSFSGDTDTQYF	TGTGCCAGCAGCTTTAGCGGGGACACAGATACGCAGTATTTT
-	TRBD1	TRBV5-1	TRBJ2-5	CASSAGTGPQETQYF	TGCGCCAGCAGCGCCGGGACAGGCCCCCAAGAGACCCAGTACTTC
-	TRBD1	TRBV7-6	TRBJ2-7	CASTPEWGQGREQYF	TGTGCCAGCACCCCTGAGTGGGGACAGGGCCGCGAGCAGTACTTC
-	-	TRBV6-1	TRBJ1-5	CASSFAGLDQPQHF	TGTGCCAGCAGTTTCGCGGGTCTCGATCAGCCCCAGCATTTT
-	-	TRBV6-5	TRBJ1-3	CASSSYSGKGNTIYF	TGTGCCAGCAGCTCCTATTCCGGGAAAGGAAACACCATATATTTT
-	-	TRBV9	TRBJ2-2	CASSVQGSGELFF	TGTGCCAGCAGCGTTCAGGGGAGCGGGGAGCTGTTTTTT
-	-	TRBV7-2	TRBJ2-3	CASSLEGRGTDTQYF	TGTGCCAGCAGCTTAGAAGGGCGGGGCACAGATACGCAGTATTTT
-	TRBD1	TRBV19	TRBJ2-2	CASSITGTADTGELFF	TGTGCCAGTAGTATTACCGGGACAGCGGACACCGGGGAGCTGTTTTTT
-	TRBD2	TRBV6-6	TRBJ2-3	CASSYLVRGETDTQYF	TGTGCCAGCAGTTACTTAGTCCGGGGGGAAACAGATACGCAGTATTTT
few	TRBD1	TRBV19	TRBJ1-4	CASSLGTGSEKLFF	TGTGCCAGTAGTCTTGGGACAGGGAGCGAAAAACTGTTTTTT
-	-	TRBV10-3	TRBJ2-1	CAISERGGLNEQFF	TGTGCCATCAGTGAGAGGGGGGGGTTGAATGAGCAGTTCTTC
-	TRBD1	TRBV18	TRBJ1-2	CASSPMGQEGYGYTF	TGTGCCAGCTCACCAATGGGACAGGAAGGGTATGGCTACACCTTC
-	-	TRBV7-8	TRBJ1-3	CASSFRENRRGNTIYF	TGTGCCAGCAGCTTTCGGGAAAATAGGAGGGGAAACACCATATATTTT
-	-	TRBV7-8	TRBJ1-1	CASSSTAGTEAFF	TGTGCCAGCAGTTCTACAGCGGGCACTGAAGCTTTCTTT
-	TRBD1	TRBV14	TRBJ2-1	CASSQGLDRMSYNEQFF	TGTGCCAGCAGCCAAGGATTGGACAGGATGTCCTACAATGAGCAGTTCTTC
-	-	TRBV6-5	TRBJ1-5	CASRQGPYSNQPQHF	TGTGCCAGCAGGCAGGGTCCTTATAGCAATCAGCCCCAGCATTTT
-	TRBD1	TRBV6-5	TRBJ2-7	CASSPGQTYEQYF	TGTGCCAGCAGTCCGGGACAGACCTACGAGCAGTACTTC
-	TRBD2	TRBV7-2	TRBJ2-2	CASSFQAGDSTGELFF	TGTGCCAGCAGCTTCCAAGCGGGGGACTCCACCGGGGAGCTGTTTTTT
few	-	TRBV6-5	TRBJ1-1	CASTWQENTEAFF	TGTGCCAGCACGTGGCAGGAGAACACTGAAGCTTTCTTT
-	TRBD2	TRBV7-2	TRBJ2-3	CASSRSGGAVDTQYF	TGTGCCAGCAGCCGTAGCGGGGGGGCCGTAGATACGCAGTATTTT
-	TRBD2	TRBV13	TRBJ2-7	CASSATSLAVPYEQYF	TGTGCCAGCAGCGCTACCTCCCTAGCGGTGCCCTACGAGCAGTACTTC